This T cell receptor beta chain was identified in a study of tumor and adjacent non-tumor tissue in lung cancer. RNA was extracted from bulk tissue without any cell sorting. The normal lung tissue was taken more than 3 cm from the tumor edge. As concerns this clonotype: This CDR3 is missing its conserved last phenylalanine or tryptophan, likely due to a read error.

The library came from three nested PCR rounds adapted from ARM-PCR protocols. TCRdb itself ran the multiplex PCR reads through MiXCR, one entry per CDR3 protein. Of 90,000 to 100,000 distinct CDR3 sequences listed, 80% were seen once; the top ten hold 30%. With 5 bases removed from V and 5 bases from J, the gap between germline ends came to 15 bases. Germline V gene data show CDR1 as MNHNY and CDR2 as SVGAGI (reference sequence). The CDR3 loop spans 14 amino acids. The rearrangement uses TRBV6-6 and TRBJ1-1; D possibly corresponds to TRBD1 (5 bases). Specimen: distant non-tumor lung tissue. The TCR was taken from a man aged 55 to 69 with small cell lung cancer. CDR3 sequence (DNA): TGTGCCAGCAGTCCGACAGACACCAAGACTGAAGCTTTCTGT. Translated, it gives CASSPTDTKTEAFC.